Included here is one T cell receptor beta chain sequence, with context. The data derive from a study of blood T cell repertoires in COVID-19. Study-wide background: Some COVID-19 samples were acute and others convalescent; all came from the United States, Italy and Spain.

The repertoire was sequenced with immunoSEQ multiplex PCR; TCRdb's copy has only in-frame clones and lacks some. The sample contains a few hundred thousand clones, approximately 86% of which appear only once. CDR3 length equals 14 residues. V was clipped by 4 bases and J by 5 bases; unmatched bases: 5. Germline CDR1 and CDR2: SGHTS and YDEGEE. This chain uses TRBV5-8 with TRBJ1-2, with 10 nucleotides matching TRBD1. The source material was PBMCs or T cells enriched from blood (not recorded which). This TCR was recovered from a woman aged 40-49 years with acute COVID-19. Written as DNA, the CDR3 is TGTGCCAGCAGCCCGGGACAGGGGAGTTATGGCTACACCTTC. Translation: CASSPGQGSYGYTF. Together with reference TRBV5-8 and TRBJ1-2, the CDR3 gives the full variable domain: EAGVTQSPTHLIKTRGQQATLRCSPISGHTSVYWYQQALGLGLQFLLWYDEGEERNRGNFPPRFSGRQFPNYSSELNVNALELEDSALYLCASSPGQGSYGYTFGSGTRLTVV.